The sequence of this T cell receptor (beta chain) was determined in a study of early T cells in non-severe SARS-CoV-2 infection. The overall study: The input, bulk RNA from unsorted whole blood, was sequenced, and chains were unpaired.

Tagging with unique molecular identifiers was applied to individual cDNA molecules. TCRdb re-derived calls from the 5' RACE reads in MiXCR, one entry per CDR3 protein. This repertoire shows some 82,000 distinct CDR3 sequences, 10% to 15% found once; its top ten account for under 4.5%. Regarding the study as a whole: VDJdb matching skewed toward anti-spike CD8 responses, missing private and CD4 specificities.

This CDR3 region has 15 residues. Per the germline V gene, CDR1 is DFQATT and CDR2 is SNEGSKA (reference sequence). The ends lost 6 bases at V and 2 bases at J; junction bases unmatched: 9. This clonotype was picked up many times. Its specificity is not known. The sequencing here drew on whole blood, taken at baseline. The clonotype originates from an adult who was a healthcare worker with PCR-confirmed SARS-CoV-2 infection or an uninfected control (not recorded which). The chain uses TRBV20-1 and TRBJ2-7; 11 bases fit TRBD2. The CDR3 here is CSAKEGTSGTYEQYF. The CDR3 DNA reads TGCAGTGCGAAGGAGGGGACTAGCGGAACCTACGAGCAGTACTTC.